Below, 12 T cell receptor beta chains from the same sample are listed, as sequenced in a study of neurological immune-mediated disorders. MiXCR was run by TCRdb on the 5' RACE reads, yielding one entry per CDR3 protein. Among about 46,000 distinct CDR3 sequences listed, under 2% were seen once. Sequenced sample: PBMCs. Source of these receptors: a woman in her thirties or forties with multiple sclerosis.

In this sample, this clonotype turned up many times. The CDR3 DNA reads TGCGCCAGCAGCATACAGGGCCATGGCACTGAAGCTTTCTTT. The encoded protein is CASSIQGHGTEAFF. The chain combines TRBV5-1 with TRBJ1-1, with D possibly TRBD1 on 6 matching bases. Trimming stripped 4 bases from V and 4 bases from J, with 14 bases between. The CDR3 has 14 residues. Germline V gene lookup returns CDR1 SGHRS and CDR2 YFSETQ.

In its sample, this clonotype was seen many times. The rearrangement links TRBV5-1 to TRBJ2-7; 8 nucleotides match TRBD1. Germline CDR1 SGHRS, CDR2 YFSETQ. J was trimmed by 0 bases and V by 4 bases; bases with no gene match: 6. The CDR3 runs 15 residues. The CDR3 region has the DNA TGCGCCAGCAGCCCGGGACAGGCGGCCTCCTACGAGCAGTACTTC. Its protein is CASSPGQAASYEQYF.

This clonotype was seen at least ten times. The V gene is TRBV14, the J gene TRBJ2-7; 10 nucleotides align to TRBD1. The germline gives CDR1 SGHDN, CDR2 FVKESK. V lost 4 bases, J lost 6 bases, and 9 bases stayed unmatched. The CDR3 is made up of 15 amino acids. CDR3 loop: CASSLFAGTGAEQYF. The CDR3 DNA reads as TGTGCCAGCAGCCTCTTCGCCGGGACAGGGGCCGAGCAGTACTTC.

Many counts were recorded for this clonotype. The rearrangement links TRBV20-1 to TRBJ1-2; D is unclear. CDR1 DFQATT and CDR2 SNEGSKA come from the germline V gene (reference sequence). The CDR3 has 11 amino acids. Trimming took off 3 bases at V and 4 bases at J, with 6 bases between the two ends. CDR3 bases: TGCAGTGCTAGGGATTCCTATGGCTACACCTTC. Its protein product is CSARDSYGYTF.

This clonotype was seen ten or more times. The chain uses TRBV20-1 and TRBJ1-4; D is perhaps TRBD1 (6 bases). Germline V gives CDR1 DFQATT, CDR2 SNEGSKA (reference sequence). Between the trimmed V and J ends, which lost 0 bases and 7 bases, there was a span of 12 bases. The CDR3 is 14 residues long. This chain's CDR3 is CSAREGGRGEKLFF. CDR3 nucleotides: TGCAGTGCTAGAGAAGGGGGGCGCGGTGAAAAACTGTTTTTT.

This clonotype was detected ten times or more. This chain links TRBV15 with TRBJ2-5, with D maybe TRBD2 (6 bases). CDR3 length equals 16 residues. Germline lookup yields CDR1 LNHNV and CDR2 YYDKDF (reference sequence). The V gene lost 5 bases and the J gene lost 4 bases, with 20 bases spanning the gap. CDR3 in DNA: TGTGCCACCAGCTCCTCTCTTTGGGGGACTTTAGAGACCCAGTACTTC. Encoded protein: CATSSSLWGTLETQYF.

This clonotype was seen ten or more times. J is TRBJ2-3 and V is TRBV18, with D unresolved. CDR3 size: 12 residues. Trimming took off 5 bases at V and 2 bases at J, with 5 bases between the two ends. CDR1 KGHSH and CDR2 LQKENI come from the germline V gene. The CDR3 DNA sequence: TGTGCCAGCTCAGGGTACACAGATACGCAGTATTTT. It is translated as CASSGYTDTQYF.

This clonotype has ten or more counts. The chain combines TRBV5-1 with TRBJ2-3, with TRBD1 matching over 8 bases. V shed 8 bases, J shed 2 bases, and the junction held 7 bases outside the gene matches. The CDR3 sequence is 14 residues long. Germline V gene sequence: CDR1 SGHRS, CDR2 YFSETQ. In DNA, the CDR3 is TGCGCCAGTTCGACAGGGGATTCCACAGATACGCAGTATTTT. Translating it yields CASSTGDSTDTQYF.

This clonotype has a count of ten or more. V is TRBV6-6 and J is TRBJ1-1; 9 nucleotides align to TRBD1. The CDR3 extends over 15 amino acids. CDR1 and CDR2 from the germline V gene are MNHNY and SVGAGI (reference sequence). V was clipped by 6 bases and J by 1 base; unmatched bases: 6. The CDR3 is CASSLTGGWNTEAFF. CDR3 nucleotide sequence: TGTGCCAGCAGCCTTACAGGGGGCTGGAACACTGAAGCTTTCTTT.

This clonotype occurred many times. The rearrangement uses TRBV5-1 and TRBJ1-5; 8 nucleotides line up with TRBD1. With V trimmed by 4 bases and J by 6 bases, 6 bases remained unmatched. In germline, CDR1 is SGHRS, CDR2 YFSETQ. The CDR3 extends over 14 amino acids. In DNA, the CDR3 is TGCGCCAGCAGCATTGGACAGGGAGGTCAGCCCCAGCATTTT. Its translation: CASSIGQGGQPQHF.

This clonotype was seen ten or more times. This chain joins TRBV14 and TRBJ2-1; D ambiguous. Trimming cost V 4 bases and J 3 bases, with 13 bases left between them. The length of the CDR3 is 15 residues. Germline V gives CDR1 SGHDN, CDR2 FVKESK. The CDR3 bases are TGTGCCAGCAGCCCTCATGTTGACGGCTACAATGAGCAGTTCTTC. Amino acids: CASSPHVDGYNEQFF.

This clonotype was picked up many times. V is TRBV9 and J is TRBJ1-4; the D is unclear. The ends were cut back, 3 bases at V and 13 bases at J, with 10 bases in the middle. This CDR3 is 11 amino acids long. CDR1 SGDLS and CDR2 YYNGEE come from the germline V gene. As DNA, the CDR3 is TGTGCCAGCAGCGGTACAAAGGGACTGTTTTTT. Its translation: CASSGTKGLFF. The full variable domain, rest sourced from reference TRBV9 and TRBJ1-4, is DSGVTQTPKHLITATGQRVTLRCSPRSGDLSVYWYQQSLDQGLQFLIQYYNGEERAKGNILERFSAQQFPDLHSELNLSSLELGDSALYFCASSGTKGLFFGSGTQLSVL.